The clone carrying this T cell receptor beta chain was seen a few times. Its antigen is currently unknown. Focal radiation and CTLA-4 blockade (ipilimumab) were tested in chemo-refractory metastatic non-small-cell lung cancer patients. The sample is drawn from a study of radiotherapy plus CTLA-4 blockade in lung cancer. Overall study findings and caveats: Early blood T cell clone changes and increased post-radiation serum interferon-beta were reportedly the strongest response predictors. Tumor-derived TCR clones expanded in blood after radiotherapy plus ipilimumab.

TCRdb keeps only in-frame clones here, not all; method: immunoSEQ multiplex PCR. Altogether 65,000 to 85,000 clones are present, roughly four fifths being singletons, with the ten largest covering 9.9%. V lost 4 bases to trimming and J lost 10 bases; unmatched junction nucleotides: 10. The CDR3 is 14 residues long. The germline V gene has CDR1 SGHDN and CDR2 FVKESK. The specimen was peripheral blood, collected from a patient treated with radiotherapy plus ipilimumab. The chain carries TRBV14 and TRBJ1-1; the match to TRBD1 covers 9 bases. The clonotype was recovered from a human donor with non-small cell lung cancer whose response to radiotherapy plus ipilimumab could not be evaluated. Written as DNA, the CDR3 is TGTGCCAGCAGCCTTCCGGGACAGGGCGCCCCAGCTTTCTTT. This gives the protein CASSLPGQGAPAFF.